A single sample is the source of the 27 T cell receptor beta chains below, sequenced in a study of blood T cell repertoires in COVID-19. Repertoires were generated with immunoSEQ multiplex PCR, while TCRdb's copy carries only in-frame clones and drops some. The profile shows fewer than 90,000 clones, roughly 78% of them singletons. Material for sequencing was peripheral blood. These TCRs come from a woman of 80 years or more with acute or convalescent COVID-19.

The genes are TRBV19 and TRBJ1-1; TRBD1 might be the D (6 bases). The CDR3 contains 13 residues. The V and J ends lost 3 bases and 8 bases respectively, with 13 bases between them. The germline CDR1 and CDR2 sequences are LNHDA and SQIVND (reference sequence). The CDR3, as DNA: TGTGCCAGTAGTATCTTCGGACAGAGGGAAGCTTTCTTT. Protein sequence: CASSIFGQREAFF.

In its sample, this clone was seen once. The chain recombines TRBV5-4 with TRBJ2-7; the D gene is possibly TRBD2 (7 bases). The CDR3 contains 17 residues. CDR1 SGHNT and CDR2 YYREEE come from the germline V gene (reference sequence). V shed 4 bases and J shed 0 bases, with 20 bases lying between them. CDR3 residues: CASSGRVGGGSSYEQYF. The DNA of the CDR3 is TGTGCCAGCAGCGGCCGAGTAGGGGGGGGTAGCTCCTACGAGCAGTACTTC.

The V call is TRBV19, the J call TRBJ1-3; D perhaps matches TRBD1 (5 bases). The length of the CDR3 is 13 residues. The V end was cut by 10 bases, the J end by 0 bases, with 10 bases between. CDR1 is LNHDA, CDR2 SQIVND, per germline (reference sequence). CDR3 region: CATRQSSGNTIYF. CDR3 coding DNA: TGTGCCACCCGACAGAGCTCTGGAAACACCATATATTTT.

This chain uses TRBV7-9 with TRBJ2-1; 8 nucleotides match TRBD2. This CDR3 spans 15 amino acids. V lost 1 base to trimming and J lost 5 bases; unmatched junction nucleotides: 4. Looked up from germline, CDR1 is SEHNR and CDR2 is FQNEAQ (reference sequence). For the CDR3, the DNA is TGTGCCAGCAGCTTAGACGGGGGGGCCCACAATGAGCAGTTCTTC. Its protein is CASSLDGGAHNEQFF. Looking up the rest from reference TRBV7-9 and TRBJ2-1 gives the full variable domain: DTGVSQNPRHKITKRGQNVTFRCDPISEHNRLYWYRQTLGQGPEFLTYFQNEAQLEKSRLLSDRFSAERPKGSFSTLEIQRTEQGDSAMYLCASSLDGGAHNEQFFGPGTRLTVL.

The chain links TRBV9 to TRBJ2-7, with TRBD2 matching 10 bases. Germline trimming cut 4 bases from V and 2 bases from J; bases unmatched to any gene: 6. Germline V lookup: CDR1 SGDLS, CDR2 YYNGEE. CDR3 size: 15 residues. The CDR3 DNA reads as TGTGCCAGCAGCCCTCTAGCGGGGGCCACCTACGAGCAGTACTTC. Encoded protein: CASSPLAGATYEQYF.

The CDR3 loop reads CASSLGGDSMGFF. The CDR3 DNA sequence: TGTGCCAGCAGCTTAGGTGGTGACTCTATGGGGTTCTTC. The chain uses TRBV7-2 and TRBJ2-1, with unresolved D. Germline V gives CDR1 SGHTA, CDR2 FQGNSA. Between the trimmed V and J ends, which lost 1 base and 15 bases, there was a span of 16 bases. The CDR3 has 13 amino acids.

The rearrangement links TRBV19 to TRBJ1-1, with D tentatively TRBD1 (6 bases). CDR3 length: 14 amino acids. Trimming removed 5 bases at V and 5 bases at J, with 15 bases between. Germline V gene data show CDR1 as LNHDA and CDR2 as SQIVND (reference sequence). The CDR3 DNA reads TGTGCCAGTAGTTTCTCGAGGGGGACGACTGAAGCTTTCTTT. Protein sequence: CASSFSRGTTEAFF.

This chain uses TRBV14 with TRBJ2-3, with D perhaps TRBD2 (7 bases). The CDR3 spans 17 residues. The germline gives CDR1 SGHDN, CDR2 FVKESK. Trimming pared 0 bases from V and 0 bases from J, leaving 13 bases between. DNA of the CDR3: TGTGCCAGCAGCCAAGATAGGGCGGGGGCAAGCACAGATACGCAGTATTTT. Translating gives CASSQDRAGASTDTQYF.

The rearrangement joins TRBV5-6 to TRBJ2-1, with 10 bases lining up with TRBD2. Germline assignment: CDR1 SGHDT and CDR2 YYEEEE. Trimming removed 0 bases from V and 9 bases from J; junction bases left unmatched: 6. CDR3 length: 15 amino acids. CDR3 nucleotides: TGTGCCAGCAGCTTGGATAGCGGGGGGCCTAGTGAGCAGTTCTTC. Protein product: CASSLDSGGPSEQFF.

This clone occurred once. V and J are TRBV3-1 (or the pseudogene TRBV3-2) and TRBJ2-3, with D unclear. CDR3 length: 12 amino acids. With 3 bases removed from V and 4 bases from J, the gap between germline ends came to 5 bases. Germline CDR1 is LGHDT and CDR2 is YNNKEL (reference sequence). The CDR3 coding sequence is TGTGCCAGCAGCCAGGGCGCAGATACGCAGTATTTT. This translates into CASSQGADTQYF.

The chain is built from TRBV5-1 and TRBJ2-5; 13 bases line up with TRBD2. The germline V gene has CDR1 SGHRS and CDR2 YFSETQ. The CDR3 is made up of 15 amino acids. J lost 6 bases, V lost 4 bases, and 6 bases had no gene match. CDR3 loop: CASSAGTSGVQTQYF. The CDR3 DNA reads as TGCGCCAGCAGCGCCGGGACTAGCGGGGTTCAGACCCAGTACTTC.

The CDR3, as DNA: TGTGCCAGCAGCCTCTGGGGGGTCAGGGATGGTTTGGAGCAGTACTTC. Encoded protein: CASSLWGVRDGLEQYF. The chain is built from TRBV14 and TRBJ2-7; D is possibly TRBD2 (6 bases). The CDR3 is 16 amino acids. Trimming cost V 4 bases and J 7 bases, with 23 bases left between them. Germline V gene sequence: CDR1 SGHDN, CDR2 FVKESK. Full variable domain (remainder filled in from reference TRBV14 and TRBJ2-7): EAGVTQFPSHSVIEKGQTVTLRCDPISGHDNLYWYRRVMGKEIKFLLHFVKESKQDESGMPNNRFLAERTGGTYSTLKVQPAELEDSGVYFCASSLWGVRDGLEQYFGPGTRLTVT.

This rearrangement joins TRBV27 to TRBJ1-1; D possibly corresponds to TRBD1 (5 bases). The V end was cut by 3 bases, the J end by 8 bases, with 25 bases between. Looked up from germline, CDR1 is MNHEY and CDR2 is SMNVEV (reference sequence). The CDR3 contains 17 residues. The CDR3 sequence is CASSFQPGQFLGVEAFF. CDR3 DNA: TGTGCCAGCAGTTTTCAACCCGGGCAATTCCTAGGGGTGGAAGCTTTCTTT.

The chain couples TRBV7-9 to TRBJ2-6; D remains ambiguous. CDR1 is SEHNR and CDR2 is FQNEAQ in the germline V gene (reference sequence). V was cut by 5 bases and J by 3 bases, with 14 bases left in between. The CDR3 is made up of 16 amino acids. CDR3 in amino acids: CASSPKVRVGANVLTF. CDR3 bases: TGTGCCAGCAGCCCCAAGGTCCGGGTTGGGGCCAACGTCCTGACTTTC.

The gene calls are TRBV12-3 or TRBV12-4 and TRBJ1-2; 9 bases fit TRBD1. This CDR3 has 13 amino acids. The trim removed 5 bases at V and 7 bases at J, leaving 5 bases unmatched. Written as DNA, the CDR3 is TGTGCCAGCAGTCTTAACAGGGGGCTTGGCTACACCTTC. Translation gives CASSLNRGLGYTF.

This clone has more than one count but fewer than ten. J is TRBJ2-5 and V is TRBV3-1 (or the pseudogene TRBV3-2); 14 bases are a match to TRBD2. CDR3 size: 16 residues. Unmatched junction bases numbered 6, after V lost 4 bases and J lost 5 bases. Germline V CDR1 and CDR2: LGHDT, YNNKEL (reference sequence). The chain's CDR3 is CASSLPGTSGGETQYF. The DNA for the CDR3 is TGTGCCAGCAGCCTTCCCGGGACTAGCGGGGGTGAGACCCAGTACTTC.

The chain uses TRBV18 and TRBJ2-3, with TRBD2 matching over 10 bases. V shed 6 bases, J shed 3 bases, and the junction held 6 bases outside the gene matches. The CDR3 loop spans 15 amino acids. CDR1 is KGHSH, CDR2 LQKENI, per germline. CDR3 sequence: CASSLSGGETDTQYF. The CDR3 DNA follows: TGTGCCAGCTCCCTAAGCGGGGGGGAGACAGATACGCAGTATTTT.

The genes are TRBV6-2 or TRBV6-3 and TRBJ2-7; D perhaps matches TRBD1 (5 bases). The germline V gene has CDR1 MNHEY and CDR2 SVGEGT. Trimming removed 2 bases from V and 5 bases from J, with 16 bases in between. The CDR3 runs to 15 residues. The CDR3 DNA reads TGTGCCAGCAGTTACCCCCCAGGGTTTCAAGACGAGCAGTACTTC. Amino acids: CASSYPPGFQDEQYF.

This chain joins TRBV7-2 and TRBJ2-6, with unresolved D. Trimming took 0 bases from V and 2 from J, leaving 5 bases between them. Germline V CDR1 and CDR2: SGHTA, FQGNSA. This CDR3 comprises 15 residues. The CDR3 reads CASSLATTGANVLTF. As DNA, the CDR3 is TGTGCCAGCAGCTTAGCGACAACTGGGGCCAACGTCCTGACTTTC.

The chain links TRBV7-8 to TRBJ2-7; 8 nucleotides agree with TRBD1. With 1 base clipped from V and 5 bases from J, the junction kept 10 bases outside the gene matches. Germline V gene sequence: CDR1 SGHVS, CDR2 FQNEAQ. The CDR3 has 16 amino acids. DNA of the CDR3: TGTGCCAGCAGCTTAGACGCGCCAGGGGGCGCAGACGAGCAGTACTTC. Its protein product is CASSLDAPGGADEQYF. Supplemented by reference TRBV7-8 and TRBJ2-7, the full variable domain reads GAGVSQSPRYKVAKRGQDVALRCDPISGHVSLFWYQQALGQGPEFLTYFQNEAQLDKSGLPSDRFFAERPEGSVSTLKIQRTQQEDSAVYLCASSLDAPGGADEQYFGPGTRLTVT.

The rearrangement links TRBV6-2 or TRBV6-3 to TRBJ2-7, with a possible D match to TRBD1 (5 bases). Trimming stripped 2 bases from V and 9 bases from J, with 11 bases between. Per germline, CDR1 MNHEY and CDR2 SVGEGT. The CDR3 sequence is 12 residues long. The CDR3, as DNA: TGTGCCAGCAGTTACAAGGACCAGGGGCAGTACTTC. Translation gives CASSYKDQGQYF.

The sample holds a few counts of this clone. The CDR3 sequence: CASSYFTGTALDGYTF. The CDR3 coding sequence is TGTGCCAGCAGTTACTTCACCGGGACAGCGCTTGATGGCTACACCTTC. The chain combines TRBV6-2 or TRBV6-3 with TRBJ1-2; TRBD1 aligns across 7 bases. The CDR3 contains 16 residues. After removal of 1 base from V and 6 bases from J, the junction contained 11 bases not matched to a gene. The germline gives CDR1 MNHEY, CDR2 SVGEGT.

V usage is TRBV4-2 and J usage is TRBJ1-2, with D perhaps TRBD1 (5 bases). V lost 4 bases, J lost 5 bases, and 17 bases lay in between. Germline V lookup: CDR1 LGHNA, CDR2 YNFKEQ. CDR3 length: 15 residues. The CDR3 is CASSPDPGLQYGYTF. DNA for the CDR3: TGTGCCAGCAGCCCGGACCCAGGGCTACAATATGGCTACACCTTC.

V is TRBV28 and J is TRBJ1-4; 8 bases match TRBD1. Germline trimming cut 3 bases from V and 6 bases from J; bases unmatched to any gene: 3. The CDR3 is 14 amino acids. Germline V CDR1 and CDR2: MDHEN, SYDVKM. CDR3 sequence reads: CASSFADRDEKLFF. CDR3 coding DNA: TGTGCCAGCAGTTTTGCGGACAGGGATGAAAAACTGTTTTTT.

The chain carries TRBV7-9 and TRBJ2-2, with TRBD2 identical over 9 bases. CDR1 and CDR2 from the germline V gene are SEHNR and FQNEAQ (reference sequence). V shed 0 bases, J shed 6 bases, and the junction held 8 bases outside the gene matches. This CDR3 spans 17 amino acids. Here the CDR3 reads CASSLAGLADWPGELFF. The DNA of the CDR3 is TGTGCCAGCAGCTTAGCGGGACTAGCTGATTGGCCCGGGGAGCTGTTTTTT.

The chain couples TRBV6-2 or TRBV6-3 to TRBJ1-2; D is ambiguous. The ends were cut back, 4 bases at V and 1 base at J, with 10 bases in the middle. Germline lookup yields CDR1 MNHEY and CDR2 SVGEGT. The CDR3 is made up of 14 amino acids. CDR3 in DNA: TGTGCCAGCAGTTCGAGGAGAAATAACTATGGCTACACCTTC. It codes for CASSSRRNNYGYTF.

The chain employs TRBV19 and TRBJ1-1, with 7 bases aligning to TRBD1. Germline V CDR1 and CDR2: LNHDA, SQIVND (reference sequence). The V and J ends lost 5 bases and 4 bases, in that order; junction bases with no gene match: 10. CDR3 length: 15 residues. The CDR3 coding sequence is TGTGCCAGTAGTGCACACAGGGGATCAGTCACTGAAGCTTTCTTT. As protein: CASSAHRGSVTEAFF.